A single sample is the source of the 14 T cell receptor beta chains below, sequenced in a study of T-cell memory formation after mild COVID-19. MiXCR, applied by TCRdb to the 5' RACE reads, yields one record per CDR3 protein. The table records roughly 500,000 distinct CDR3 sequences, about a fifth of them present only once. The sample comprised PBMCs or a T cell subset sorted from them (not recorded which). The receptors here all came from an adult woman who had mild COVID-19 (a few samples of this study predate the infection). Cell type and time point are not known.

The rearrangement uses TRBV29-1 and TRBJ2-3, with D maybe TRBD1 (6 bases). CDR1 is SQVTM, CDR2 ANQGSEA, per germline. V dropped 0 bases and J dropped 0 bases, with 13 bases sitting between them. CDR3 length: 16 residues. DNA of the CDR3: TGCAGCGTTGAAGAGTTGAGACAGGATAGCACAGATACGCAGTATTTT. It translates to CSVEELRQDSTDTQYF.

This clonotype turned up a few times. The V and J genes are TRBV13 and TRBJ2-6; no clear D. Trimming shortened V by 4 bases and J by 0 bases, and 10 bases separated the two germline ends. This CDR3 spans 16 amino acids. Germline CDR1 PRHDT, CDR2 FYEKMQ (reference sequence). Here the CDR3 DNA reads TGTGCCAGCAGCTCCTCGACAACCTCTGGGGCCAACGTCCTGACTTTC. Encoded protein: CASSSSTTSGANVLTF.

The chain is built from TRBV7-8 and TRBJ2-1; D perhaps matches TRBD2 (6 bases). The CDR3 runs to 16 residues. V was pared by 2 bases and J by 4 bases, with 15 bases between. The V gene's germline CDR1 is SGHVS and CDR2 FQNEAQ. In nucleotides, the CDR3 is TGTGCCAGCAGCTTACTCCGGGACTCCTTATACAATGAGCAGTTCTTC. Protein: CASSLLRDSLYNEQFF. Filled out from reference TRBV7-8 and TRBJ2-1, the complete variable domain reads GAGVSQSPRYKVAKRGQDVALRCDPISGHVSLFWYQQALGQGPEFLTYFQNEAQLDKSGLPSDRFFAERPEGSVSTLKIQRTQQEDSAVYLCASSLLRDSLYNEQFFGPGTRLTVL.

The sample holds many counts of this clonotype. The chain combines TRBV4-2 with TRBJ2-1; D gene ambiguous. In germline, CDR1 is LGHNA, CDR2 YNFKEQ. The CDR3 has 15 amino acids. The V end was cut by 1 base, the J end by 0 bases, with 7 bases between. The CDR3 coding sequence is TGTGCCAGCAGCCAAGTCGGCTCCTCCTACAATGAGCAGTTCTTC. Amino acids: CASSQVGSSYNEQFF.

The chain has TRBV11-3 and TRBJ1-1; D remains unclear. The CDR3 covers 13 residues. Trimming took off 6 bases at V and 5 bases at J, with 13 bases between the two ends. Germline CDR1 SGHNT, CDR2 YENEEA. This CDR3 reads CASSPPAGTEAFF. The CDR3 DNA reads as TGTGCCAGCAGTCCTCCGGCGGGTACTGAAGCTTTCTTT.

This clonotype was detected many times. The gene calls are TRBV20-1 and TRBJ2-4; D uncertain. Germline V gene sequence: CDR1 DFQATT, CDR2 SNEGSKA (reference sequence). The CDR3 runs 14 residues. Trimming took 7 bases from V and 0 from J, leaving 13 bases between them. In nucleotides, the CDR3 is TGCAGTGTTCCGGCCCTACTAGCCAAAAACATTCAGTACTTC. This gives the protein CSVPALLAKNIQYF.

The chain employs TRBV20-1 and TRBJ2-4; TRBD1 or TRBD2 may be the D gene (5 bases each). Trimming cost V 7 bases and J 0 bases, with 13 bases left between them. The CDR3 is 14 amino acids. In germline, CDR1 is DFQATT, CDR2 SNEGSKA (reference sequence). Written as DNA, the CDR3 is TGCAGTGTGTCGAGGGGTGAAGCCAAAAACATTCAGTACTTC. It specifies CSVSRGEAKNIQYF.

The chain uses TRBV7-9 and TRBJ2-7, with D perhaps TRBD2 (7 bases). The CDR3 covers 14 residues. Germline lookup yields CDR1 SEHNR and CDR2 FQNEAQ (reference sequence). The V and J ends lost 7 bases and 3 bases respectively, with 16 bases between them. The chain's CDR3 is CASNPVGGGYEQYF. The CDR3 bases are TGTGCCAGCAACCCGGTAGGGGGGGGCTACGAGCAGTACTTC.

The CDR3 DNA reads TGCAGCGCCGGGACGGGTGAAGCTTTCTTT. It translates to CSAGTGEAFF. The chain has TRBV29-1 and TRBJ1-1; D possibly corresponds to TRBD1 (5 bases). Trimming left V 7 bases short and J 7 bases short, with 10 bases between. Germline assignment: CDR1 SQVTM and CDR2 ANQGSEA. The CDR3 has 10 residues.

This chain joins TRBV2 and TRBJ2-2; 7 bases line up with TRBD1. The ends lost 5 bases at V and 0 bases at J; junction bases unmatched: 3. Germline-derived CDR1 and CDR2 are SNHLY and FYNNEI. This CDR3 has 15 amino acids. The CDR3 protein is CASSWDRPNTGELFF. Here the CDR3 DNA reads TGTGCCAGCAGTTGGGACAGACCGAACACCGGGGAGCTGTTTTTT.

Written as DNA, the CDR3 is TGTGCCAGCAGCCGTTTCAGGGAGAAGCTCTACGAGCAGTACTTC. Its protein is CASSRFREKLYEQYF. The chain links TRBV14 to TRBJ2-7, with D possibly called TRBD1 or TRBD2 (5 bases each). CDR3 length: 15 residues. V lost 4 bases to trimming and J lost 3 bases, with 16 bases between them. CDR1 and CDR2 from the germline V gene are SGHDN and FVKESK.

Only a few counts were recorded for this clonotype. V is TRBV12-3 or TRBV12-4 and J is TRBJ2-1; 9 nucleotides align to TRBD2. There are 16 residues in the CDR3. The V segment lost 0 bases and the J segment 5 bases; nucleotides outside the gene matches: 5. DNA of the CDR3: TGTGCCAGCAGTTTAGCCAGACTAGCGGAAAACAATGAGCAGTTCTTC. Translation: CASSLARLAENNEQFF.

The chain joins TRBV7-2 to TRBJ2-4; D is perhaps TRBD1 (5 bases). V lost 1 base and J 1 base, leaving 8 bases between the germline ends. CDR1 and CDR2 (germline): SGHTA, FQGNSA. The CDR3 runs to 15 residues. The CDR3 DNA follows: TGTGCCAGCAGCTTAGGTGGGGCTGCCAAAAACATTCAGTACTTC. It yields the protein CASSLGGAAKNIQYF.

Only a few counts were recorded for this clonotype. CDR3 sequence reads: CASGTDMNTEAFF. The CDR3 region has the DNA TGTGCCAGCGGGACAGACATGAACACTGAAGCTTTCTTT. This chain uses TRBV11-2 with TRBJ1-1; TRBD1 agrees at 7 bases. Germline lookup yields CDR1 SGHAT and CDR2 FQNNGV. There are 13 residues in the CDR3. J lost 0 bases, V lost 8 bases, and 3 bases had no gene match.